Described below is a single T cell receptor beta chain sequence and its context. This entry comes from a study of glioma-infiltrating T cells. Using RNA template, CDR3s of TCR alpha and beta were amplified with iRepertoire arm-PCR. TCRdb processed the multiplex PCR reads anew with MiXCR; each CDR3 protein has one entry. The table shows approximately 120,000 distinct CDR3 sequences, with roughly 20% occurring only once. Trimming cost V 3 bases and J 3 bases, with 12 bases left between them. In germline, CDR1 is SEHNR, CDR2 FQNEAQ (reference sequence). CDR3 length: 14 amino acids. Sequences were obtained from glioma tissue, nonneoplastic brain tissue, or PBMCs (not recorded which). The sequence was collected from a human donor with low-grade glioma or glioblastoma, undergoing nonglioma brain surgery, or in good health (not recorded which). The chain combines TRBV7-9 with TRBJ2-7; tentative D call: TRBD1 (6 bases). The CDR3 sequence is CASSLSGRGYEQYF. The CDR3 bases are TGTGCCAGCAGCTTGTCAGGCAGGGGCTACGAGCAGTACTTC.